The present T cell receptor beta chain was sequenced within a study of siplizumab effects on memory and regulatory T cells. Whole-study results and caveats: In siplizumab cultures, the suppressive function of proliferating Tregs remained unconfirmed. On average, about 69% of mappable alloreactive CD4+ clones were Treg-derived under siplizumab, against 25% to 30% in controls. A major contribution to the alloresponse seemed to be made by naive T cells, which seemed more diverse than memory cells.

Clones were read by immunoSEQ multiplex PCR, and TCRdb kept only the in-frame ones, dropping some. The sample carries some 90,000 clones, around 89% recorded once. V lost 0 bases and J lost 4; bases outside the gene matches: 10. This CDR3 is built from 18 residues. Germline-derived CDR1 and CDR2 are SGHTA and FQGTGA. Regarding this clone: What it binds is unknown.

The TCR comes from a human donor in good health. The sequenced sample consisted of CD4+ T cells sorted from blood. The chain is built from TRBV7-3 and TRBJ2-5; 11 nucleotides align to TRBD2. The CDR3 loop is CASSLTGGLAVAGETQYF. The CDR3 nucleotides are TGTGCCAGCAGCTTAACAGGGGGACTAGCGGTCGCGGGAGAGACCCAGTACTTC.